The source of this TCR beta chain is a study of PD-1 blockade in classical Hodgkin lymphoma (dated by TCRdb to 2020 to 2021). Background on the whole study: Nivolumab dosing was 3 mg/kg intravenously every 2 weeks, continuing until either disease progression or unacceptable toxicity. The study used CyTOF and TCR beta sequencing to define a peripheral blood immune signature of response to PD-1 blockade in classical Hodgkin lymphoma. Broader findings and caveats from the paper: Newly diagnosed patients were reported to have lower baseline TCR diversity than healthy donors, and relapsed/refractory patients were reported to have lower baseline TCR diversity still. A significant rise by C4D1 was seen in CD4+ but not CD8+ TCR diversity (p=0.0027 vs p=0.16), with the rise being most apparent in complete responders (p=0.02). Patients starting nivolumab less than 1 year after ASCT had lower diversity and were excluded from later analyses to avoid confounding by immune reconstitution. The study was limited to a single clinical trial cohort, and causes of repertoire differences, possibly disease activity or prior therapy, remained undefined. Among trial patients, those achieving complete response had baseline diversity similar to that of newly diagnosed patients, while diversity was significantly lower in partial responders and progressors.

Looking up the germline V gene yields CDR1 SNHLY and CDR2 FYNNEI. The CDR3 runs 14 amino acids, cysteine and phenylalanine included. CDR3 DNA only is kept here, 42 bases in frame from base 1. V and J are trimmed by 4 bases and 3 bases, and the gene matches miss 3 bases of the junction. This sample's time point label indicates: cycle 4 day 1 (C4D1), after 5 to 7 weeks of nivolumab. Relapse after autologous stem cell transplantation had occurred in all trial patients, and cohorts A, B and C were distinguished by prior brentuximab vedotin exposure. The trial cohort included 55 to 65 patients with relapsed/refractory classical Hodgkin lymphoma, and each patient had a best overall response of complete response, partial response or progressive disease. In the multi-cohort phase II CheckMate 205 trial, trial patients received single-agent nivolumab. Best overall response was determined by an independent review committee according to the 2007 International Working Group response criteria. Trial PBMCs were obtained immediately prior to nivolumab initiation (C1D1) and on therapy at cycle 2 day 1 and cycle 4 day 1. After peripheral blood was drawn into 8 mL Vacutainer Cell Preparation Tubes, PBMCs were isolated by centrifugation and then cryopreserved.

Remarks on this clone: Its target antigen remains unknown. The record has no base qualities; no much larger clone is one base away.

The Qiagen DNeasy kit was used to extract genomic DNA from unsorted PBMCs and from the negatively selected CD4+ and CD8+ fractions. TCR beta CDR3 regions were subjected to amplification by immunoSEQ multiplex PCR with primers that anneal to V and J segments. Amplification bias was minimized using a synthetic immune receptor repertoire, and residual bias was removed computationally after sequencing. The paper's processing steps were these. Repertoire diversity was quantified as the Shannon entropy index using custom Python scripts. The unsorted, CD4+ and CD8+ repertoires were each analyzed separately, with the exception of combined analyses, where CD4+ and CD8+ sequences were merged in silico. Clonal expansion was defined as at least a 2-fold frequency increase after treatment relative to C1D1, with a pseudocount of 0.5 for undetected baseline clones. Singleton clones were defined as clones with 0 or 1 copy at C1D1, and non-singleton clones were defined as clones with 2 or more copies. Clones expanded in unsorted samples were assigned a CD4+, CD8+ or unknown annotation through matching of protein sequences in sorted samples from the same patient. Diversity changes from C1D1 to C4D1 were tested in paired samples using Wilcoxon tests. Entries here come from immuneACCESS through TCRdb and include only in-frame sequences with V and J called. Some clones fail to appear in such tables; in the studies checked, an unresolved V gene covers under half of the shortfall, and the cause of the remainder is unknown. For V, J and clone size, that table is used; D and trimming come from the DNA. Present in this sample are roughly 100,000 clones, 85% to 95% of which were seen just once. The ten largest account for 1.5% to 2.5% of the sample.

The chain employs TRBV2 and TRBJ2-3; 8 central bases correspond to TRBD1. The sample consisted of peripheral blood mononuclear cells (PBMCs), taken before the fourth cycle of nivolumab. The clonotype was recovered from a human donor with classical Hodgkin lymphoma. CDR3 region: CASSGQGRTDTQYF. At the DNA level, the sequence is TGTGCCAGCAGTGGACAGGGGAGGACAGATACGCAGTATTTT.